The clone carrying this T cell receptor beta chain was observed many times. This entry comes from a study of T cells in Graves' hyperthyroidism and ophthalmopathy. With 6 bases removed from V and 3 bases from J, the gap between germline ends came to 15 bases. The CDR3 loop spans 13 amino acids. Germline CDR1 is DFQATT and CDR2 is SNEGSKA (reference sequence). Amplified TCR beta CDR3 regions derived from RNA transcripts. The TCR CDR3 first-round RT-PCR relied on the HTBI primer set. TCRdb itself ran the multiplex PCR reads through MiXCR, one entry per CDR3 protein. The sample shows 700,000 or so distinct CDR3 sequences, about 16% of them seen only once.

This chain joins TRBV20-1 and TRBJ2-7; D gene unclear. Sample: blood. This clonotype was obtained from a man younger than 30 with Graves' hyperthyroidism. The CDR3 protein is CSAYRRTDYEQYF. The CDR3 DNA reads TGCAGTGCGTACCGAAGGACGGACTACGAGCAGTACTTC.